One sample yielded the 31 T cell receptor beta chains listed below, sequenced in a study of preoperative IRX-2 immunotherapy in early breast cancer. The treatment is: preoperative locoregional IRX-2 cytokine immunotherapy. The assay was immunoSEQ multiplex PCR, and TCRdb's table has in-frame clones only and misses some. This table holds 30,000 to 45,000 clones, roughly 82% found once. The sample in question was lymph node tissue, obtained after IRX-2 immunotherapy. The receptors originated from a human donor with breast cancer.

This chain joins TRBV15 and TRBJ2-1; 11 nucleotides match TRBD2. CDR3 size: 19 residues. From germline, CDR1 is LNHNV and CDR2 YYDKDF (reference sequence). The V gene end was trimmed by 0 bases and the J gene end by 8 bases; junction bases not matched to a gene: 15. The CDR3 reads CATSRDSSPLAGGRYEQFF. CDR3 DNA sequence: TGTGCCACCAGCAGAGATAGCAGTCCCTTAGCGGGGGGGAGGTATGAGCAGTTCTTC. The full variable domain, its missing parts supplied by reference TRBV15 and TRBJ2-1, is DAMVIQNPRYQVTQFGKPVTLSCSQTLNHNVMYWYQQKSSQAPKLLFHYYDKDFNNEADTPDNFQSRRPNTSFCFLDIRSPGLGDTAMYLCATSRDSSPLAGGRYEQFFGPGTRLTVL.

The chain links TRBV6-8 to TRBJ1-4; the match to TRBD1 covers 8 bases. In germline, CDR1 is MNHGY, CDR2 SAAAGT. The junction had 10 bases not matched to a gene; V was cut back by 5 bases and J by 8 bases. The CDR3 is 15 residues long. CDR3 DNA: TGTGCCAGCAGTCAGCTACAGGGGGTAGGGGAAAAACTGTTTTTT. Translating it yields CASSQLQGVGEKLFF.

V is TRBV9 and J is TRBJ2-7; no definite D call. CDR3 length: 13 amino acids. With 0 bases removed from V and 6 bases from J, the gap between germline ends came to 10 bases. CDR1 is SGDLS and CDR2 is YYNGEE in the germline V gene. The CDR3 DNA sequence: TGTGCCAGCAGCGTAGGAGTGGTTCCCGAGCAGTACTTC. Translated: CASSVGVVPEQYF.

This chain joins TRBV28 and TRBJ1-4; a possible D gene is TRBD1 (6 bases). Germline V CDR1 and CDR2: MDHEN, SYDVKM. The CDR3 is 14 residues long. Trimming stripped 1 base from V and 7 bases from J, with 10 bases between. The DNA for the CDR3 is TGTGCCAGCAGTTTATCGGGGGCTGGTGAAAAACTGTTTTTT. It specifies CASSLSGAGEKLFF.

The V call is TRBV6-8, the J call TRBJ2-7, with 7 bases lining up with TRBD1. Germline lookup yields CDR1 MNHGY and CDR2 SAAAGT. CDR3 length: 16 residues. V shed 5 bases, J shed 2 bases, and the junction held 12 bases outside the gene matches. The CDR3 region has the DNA TGTGCCAGCAGTGTACCTGGGACAGTATTTACCTACGAGCAGTACTTC. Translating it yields CASSVPGTVFTYEQYF.

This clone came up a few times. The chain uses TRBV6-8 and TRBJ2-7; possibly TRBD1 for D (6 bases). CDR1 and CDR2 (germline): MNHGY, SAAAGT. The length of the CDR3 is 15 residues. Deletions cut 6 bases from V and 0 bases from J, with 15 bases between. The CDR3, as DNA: TGTGCCAGCAGCCGAGGACAGACAGGCTCCTACGAGCAGTACTTC. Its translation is CASSRGQTGSYEQYF.

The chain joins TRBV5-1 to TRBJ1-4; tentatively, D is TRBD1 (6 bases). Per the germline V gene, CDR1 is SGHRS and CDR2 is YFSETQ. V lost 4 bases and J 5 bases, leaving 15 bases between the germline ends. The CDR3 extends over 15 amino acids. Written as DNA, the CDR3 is TGCGCCAGCAGCCTTAATGGACAGCGAAATGAAAAACTGTTTTTT. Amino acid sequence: CASSLNGQRNEKLFF.

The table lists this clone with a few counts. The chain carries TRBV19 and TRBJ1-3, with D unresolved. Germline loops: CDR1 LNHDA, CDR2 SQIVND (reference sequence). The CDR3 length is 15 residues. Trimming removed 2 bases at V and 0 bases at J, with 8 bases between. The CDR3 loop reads CASSINWSSGNTIYF. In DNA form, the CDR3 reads TGTGCCAGTAGTATAAACTGGAGCTCTGGAAACACCATATATTTT.

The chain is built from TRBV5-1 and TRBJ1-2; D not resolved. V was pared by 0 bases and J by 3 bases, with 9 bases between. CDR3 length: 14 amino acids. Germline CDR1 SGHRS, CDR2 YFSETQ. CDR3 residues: CASSLDGRDYGYTF. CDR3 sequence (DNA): TGCGCCAGCAGCTTGGACGGGCGCGACTATGGCTACACCTTC.

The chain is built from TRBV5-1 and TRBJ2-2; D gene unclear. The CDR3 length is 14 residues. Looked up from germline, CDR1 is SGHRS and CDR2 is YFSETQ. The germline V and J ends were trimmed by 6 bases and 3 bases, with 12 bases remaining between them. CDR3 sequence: CASILDIDTGELFF. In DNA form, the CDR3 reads TGCGCCAGCATCCTAGACATAGACACCGGGGAGCTGTTTTTT.

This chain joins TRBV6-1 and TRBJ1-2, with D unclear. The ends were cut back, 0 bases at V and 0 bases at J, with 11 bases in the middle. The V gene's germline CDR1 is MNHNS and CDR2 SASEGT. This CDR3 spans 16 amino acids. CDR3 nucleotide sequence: TGTGCCAGCAGTGAAGCGTCGGCAACCGCTAACTATGGCTACACCTTC. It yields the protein CASSEASATANYGYTF.

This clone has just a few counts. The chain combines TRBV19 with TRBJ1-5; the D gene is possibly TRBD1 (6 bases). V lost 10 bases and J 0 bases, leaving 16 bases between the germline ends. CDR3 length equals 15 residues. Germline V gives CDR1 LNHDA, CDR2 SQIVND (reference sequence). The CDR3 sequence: CATTRTAYSNQPQHF. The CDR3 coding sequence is TGTGCCACCACAAGGACAGCCTATAGCAATCAGCCCCAGCATTTT.

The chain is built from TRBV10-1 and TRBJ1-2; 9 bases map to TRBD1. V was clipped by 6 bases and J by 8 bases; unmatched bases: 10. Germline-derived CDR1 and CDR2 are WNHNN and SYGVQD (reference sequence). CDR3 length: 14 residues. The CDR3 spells CASSRDRDIGGYTF. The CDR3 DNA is TGCGCCAGCAGCCGGGACAGGGATATAGGCGGCTACACCTTC.

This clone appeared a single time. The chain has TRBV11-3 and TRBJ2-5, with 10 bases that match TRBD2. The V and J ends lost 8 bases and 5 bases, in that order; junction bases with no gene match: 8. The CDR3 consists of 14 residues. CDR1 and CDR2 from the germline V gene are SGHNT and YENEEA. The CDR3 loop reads CASHLSSGGETQYF. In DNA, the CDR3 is TGTGCCAGCCATTTATCTAGCGGGGGCGAGACCCAGTACTTC.

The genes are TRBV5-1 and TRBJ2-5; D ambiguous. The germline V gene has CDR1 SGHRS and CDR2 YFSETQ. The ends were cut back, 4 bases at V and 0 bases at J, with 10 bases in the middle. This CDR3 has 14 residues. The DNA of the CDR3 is TGCGCCAGCAGCGAGGCTGGGTACCAAGAGACCCAGTACTTC. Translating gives CASSEAGYQETQYF.

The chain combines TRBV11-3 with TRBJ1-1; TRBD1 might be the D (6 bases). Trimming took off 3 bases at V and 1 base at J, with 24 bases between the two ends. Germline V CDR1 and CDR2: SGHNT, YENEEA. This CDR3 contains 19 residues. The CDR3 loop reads CASSLAQGLGTGQNTEAFF. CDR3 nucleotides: TGTGCCAGCAGCTTGGCACAGGGTCTAGGGACTGGGCAGAACACTGAAGCTTTCTTT. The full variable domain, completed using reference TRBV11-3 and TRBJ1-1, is EAGVVQSPRYKIIEKKQPVAFWCNPISGHNTLYWYLQNLGQGPELLIRYENEEAVDDSQLPKDRFSAERLKGVDSTLKIQPAELGDSAVYLCASSLAQGLGTGQNTEAFFGQGTRLTVV.

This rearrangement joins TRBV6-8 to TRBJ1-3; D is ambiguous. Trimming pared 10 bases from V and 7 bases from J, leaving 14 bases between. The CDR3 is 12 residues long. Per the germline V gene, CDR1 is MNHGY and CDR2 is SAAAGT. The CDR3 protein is CAISARMNTIYF. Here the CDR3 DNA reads TGTGCCATCAGCGCTAGGATGAACACCATATATTTT.

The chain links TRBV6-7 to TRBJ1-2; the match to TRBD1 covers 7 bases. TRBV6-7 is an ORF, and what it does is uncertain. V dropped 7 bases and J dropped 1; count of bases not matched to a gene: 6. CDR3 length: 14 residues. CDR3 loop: CASTLTGFNYGYTF. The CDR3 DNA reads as TGTGCCAGCACCTTGACAGGGTTTAACTATGGCTACACCTTC.

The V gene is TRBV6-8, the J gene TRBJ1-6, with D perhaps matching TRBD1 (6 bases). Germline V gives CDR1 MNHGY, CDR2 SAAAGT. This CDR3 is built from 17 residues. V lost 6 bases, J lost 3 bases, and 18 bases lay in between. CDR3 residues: CASRELRGNYYNSPLHF. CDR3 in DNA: TGTGCCAGCAGGGAGCTAAGGGGGAACTACTATAATTCACCCCTCCACTTT.

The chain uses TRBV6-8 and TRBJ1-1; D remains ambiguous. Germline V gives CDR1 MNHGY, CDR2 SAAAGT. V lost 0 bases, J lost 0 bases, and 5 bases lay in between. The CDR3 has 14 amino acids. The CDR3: CASSYSALNTEAFF. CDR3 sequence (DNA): TGTGCCAGCAGTTACTCGGCGTTGAACACTGAAGCTTTCTTT.

As DNA, the CDR3 is TGTGCCAGCAGCTTAGAGCACTCCCGGTTGTCCTACGAGCAGTACTTC. Protein: CASSLEHSRLSYEQYF. V gene TRBV11-3 combines with J gene TRBJ2-7, with unresolved D. This CDR3 has 16 residues. V lost 0 bases to trimming and J lost 1 base, with 13 bases between them. The germline V gene encodes CDR1 SGHNT and CDR2 YENEEA.

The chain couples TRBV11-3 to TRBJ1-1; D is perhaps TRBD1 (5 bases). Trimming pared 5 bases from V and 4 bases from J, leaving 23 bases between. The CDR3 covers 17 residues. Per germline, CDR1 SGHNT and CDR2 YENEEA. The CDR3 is CASSQGLTAELGTEAFF. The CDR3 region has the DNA TGTGCCAGCAGCCAAGGGTTGACAGCCGAGCTAGGCACTGAAGCTTTCTTT.

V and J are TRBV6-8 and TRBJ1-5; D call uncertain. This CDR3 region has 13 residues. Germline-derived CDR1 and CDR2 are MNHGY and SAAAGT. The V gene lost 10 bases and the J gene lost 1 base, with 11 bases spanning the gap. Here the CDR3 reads CATQLVSNQPQHF. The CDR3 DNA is TGTGCCACCCAGCTTGTCAGCAATCAGCCCCAGCATTTT.

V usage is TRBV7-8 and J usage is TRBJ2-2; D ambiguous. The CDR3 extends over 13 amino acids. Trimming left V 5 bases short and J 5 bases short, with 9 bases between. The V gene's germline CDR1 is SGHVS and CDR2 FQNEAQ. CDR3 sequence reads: CASSQILTGELFF. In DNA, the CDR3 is TGTGCCAGCAGCCAGATCCTTACCGGGGAGCTGTTTTTT.

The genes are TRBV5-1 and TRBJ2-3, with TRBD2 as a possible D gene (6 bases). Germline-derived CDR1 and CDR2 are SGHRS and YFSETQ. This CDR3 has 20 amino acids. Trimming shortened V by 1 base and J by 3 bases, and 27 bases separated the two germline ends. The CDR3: CASSLPPTRPKEGSTDTQYF. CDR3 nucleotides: TGCGCCAGCAGCTTGCCTCCAACCAGGCCGAAGGAGGGATCTACAGATACGCAGTATTTT.

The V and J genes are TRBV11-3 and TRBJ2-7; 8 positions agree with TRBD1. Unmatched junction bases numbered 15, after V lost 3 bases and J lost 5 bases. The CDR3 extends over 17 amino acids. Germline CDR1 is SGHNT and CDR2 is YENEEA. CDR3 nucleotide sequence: TGTGCCAGCAGCTTCGGGACAGGTGACCCCCTAATGGACGAGCAGTACTTC. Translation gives CASSFGTGDPLMDEQYF. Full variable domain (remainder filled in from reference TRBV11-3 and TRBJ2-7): EAGVVQSPRYKIIEKKQPVAFWCNPISGHNTLYWYLQNLGQGPELLIRYENEEAVDDSQLPKDRFSAERLKGVDSTLKIQPAELGDSAVYLCASSFGTGDPLMDEQYFGPGTRLTVT.

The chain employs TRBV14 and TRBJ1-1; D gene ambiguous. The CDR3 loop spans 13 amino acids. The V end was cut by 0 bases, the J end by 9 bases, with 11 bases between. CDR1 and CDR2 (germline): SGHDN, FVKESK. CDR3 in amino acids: CASSQEEAGKAFF. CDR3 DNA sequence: TGTGCCAGCAGCCAAGAGGAGGCAGGTAAAGCTTTCTTT.

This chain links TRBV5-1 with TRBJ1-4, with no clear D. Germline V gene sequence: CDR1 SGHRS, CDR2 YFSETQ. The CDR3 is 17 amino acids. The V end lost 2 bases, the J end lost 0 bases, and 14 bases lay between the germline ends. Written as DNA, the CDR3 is TGCGCCAGCAGCTTAAGTAGAACGGCGGCAACTAATGAAAAACTGTTTTTT. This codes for CASSLSRTAATNEKLFF.

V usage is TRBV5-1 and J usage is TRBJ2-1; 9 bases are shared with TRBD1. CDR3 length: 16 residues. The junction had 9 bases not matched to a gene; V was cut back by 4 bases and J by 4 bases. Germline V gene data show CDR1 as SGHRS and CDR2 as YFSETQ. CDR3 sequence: CASSADPGTGYNEQFF. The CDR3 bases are TGCGCCAGCAGCGCCGACCCCGGGACAGGGTACAATGAGCAGTTCTTC.

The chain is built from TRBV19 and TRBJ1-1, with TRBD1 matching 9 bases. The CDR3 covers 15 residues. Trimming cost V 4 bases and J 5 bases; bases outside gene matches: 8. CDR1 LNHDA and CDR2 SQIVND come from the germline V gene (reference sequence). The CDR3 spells CASSKTGGFTTEAFF. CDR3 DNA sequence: TGTGCCAGTAGTAAAACAGGGGGCTTTACAACTGAAGCTTTCTTT.

The CDR3 loop reads CATGGYTDTQYF. Written as DNA, the CDR3 is TGTGCCACTGGAGGGTACACAGATACGCAGTATTTT. The V and J genes are TRBV6-8 and TRBJ2-3; a possible D gene is TRBD2 (6 bases). CDR1 is MNHGY, CDR2 SAAAGT, per germline. The V end lost 10 bases, the J end lost 2 bases, and 10 bases lay between the germline ends. The CDR3 runs to 12 residues.